This T cell receptor (beta chain) emerged from a study of T cell responses to AZD1222 COVID-19 vaccine. Broader study findings: There were vaccine-associated CD4 TCRs across spike, dominant at 160-218 and 743-854. Repertoire sampling occurred only after the peak T cell response.

Clones were sequenced by immunoSEQ multiplex PCR, and TCRdb holds only the in-frame ones, with some missing. The sample has 140,000 to 150,000 clones, about 90% seen once. Germline V gene data show CDR1 as SGDLS and CDR2 as YYNGEE. The CDR3 runs to 12 residues. The V gene lost 5 bases and the J gene lost 2 bases, with 8 bases spanning the gap. Worth noting for this clone: Its matching antigen is unknown.

V gene TRBV9 combines with J gene TRBJ2-7, with D perhaps TRBD2 (5 bases). This TCR was sampled from an adult in good health. The material was peripheral blood, obtained on day 0 of AZD1222 vaccination. CDR3 sequence (DNA): TGTGCCAGCAGTCGGGGTGCCTACGAGCAGTACTTC. Its translation: CASSRGAYEQYF. The full variable domain, with the rest looked up from reference TRBV9 and TRBJ2-7, is DSGVTQTPKHLITATGQRVTLRCSPRSGDLSVYWYQQSLDQGLQFLIQYYNGEERAKGNILERFSAQQFPDLHSELNLSSLELGDSALYFCASSRGAYEQYFGPGTRLTVT.